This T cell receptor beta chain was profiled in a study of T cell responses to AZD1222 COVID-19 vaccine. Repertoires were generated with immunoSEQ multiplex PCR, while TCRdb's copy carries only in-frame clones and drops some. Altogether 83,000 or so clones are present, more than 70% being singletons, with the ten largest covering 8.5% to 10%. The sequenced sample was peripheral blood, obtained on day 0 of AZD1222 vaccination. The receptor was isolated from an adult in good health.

Written as DNA, the CDR3 is TGTGCCACTAAGATAGTGGCAGCCGTTAACTATGGCTACACCTTC. As protein: CATKIVAAVNYGYTF. This chain uses TRBV24-1 with TRBJ1-2, with no clear D. Germline CDR1 reads KGHDR; CDR2 reads SFDVKD. The CDR3 has 15 residues. Trimming took off 10 bases at V and 1 base at J, with 18 bases between the two ends.